A selection of T cell receptor beta chains follows, all from one sample in a study of PD-L1 blockade in urothelial cancer. Assay: immunoSEQ multiplex PCR; the TCRdb copy retains only in-frame clones and omits some. The data contain roughly 62,000 clones, over 75% of them singletons. This specimen consisted of PBMCs, obtained around atezolizumab (anti-PD-L1) treatment. These receptors came from a man in his 70s with urothelial cancer. The CDR3 runs from the conserved cysteine through the conserved F or W. Fields, in order: J gene, V gene, clone size, D gene, CDR3 DNA, CDR3 protein. The D gene is left open where the match is weak. Some rows have no size entry. The others give once, few or many, or a class for an expanded clone.

j_gene: TRBJ2-1; v_gene: TRBV11-2; abundance: -; d_gene: TRBD1; CDR3nt: TGTGCCAGCAGCGGGGGACAGTACAATGAGCAGTTCTTC; CDR3aa: CASSGGQYNEQFF
j_gene: TRBJ1-2; v_gene: TRBV28; abundance: -; d_gene: TRBD1; CDR3nt: TGTGCCAGCAGGGGGACAGCAGCCTATGGCTACACCTTC; CDR3aa: CASRGTAAYGYTF
j_gene: TRBJ2-7; v_gene: TRBV30; abundance: -; d_gene: TRBD1; CDR3nt: TGTGCCTGGAGGTCCCCGGGACAGGGAACCTACGAGCAGTACTTC; CDR3aa: CAWRSPGQGTYEQYF
j_gene: TRBJ1-5; v_gene: TRBV30; abundance: -; d_gene: -; CDR3nt: TGTGCCTGGAGTATCTCTACAGGTTCAGGAAGCAATCAGCCCCAGCATTTT; CDR3aa: CAWSISTGSGSNQPQHF
j_gene: TRBJ2-1; v_gene: TRBV5-1; abundance: -; d_gene: -; CDR3nt: TGCGCCAGCAGCTTGGCTAGCGCCAATGAGCAGTTCTTC; CDR3aa: CASSLASANEQFF
j_gene: TRBJ1-3; v_gene: TRBV5-1; abundance: -; d_gene: -; CDR3nt: TGCGCCAGCAGCTTGGGGGACACCTCTGGAAACACCATATATTTT; CDR3aa: CASSLGDTSGNTIYF
j_gene: TRBJ2-1; v_gene: TRBV5-4; abundance: few; d_gene: TRBD2; CDR3nt: TGTGCCAGCAGCTTGAGGGCGGGAGTAGGGAATGAGCAGTTCTTC; CDR3aa: CASSLRAGVGNEQFF
j_gene: TRBJ2-5; v_gene: TRBV6-5; abundance: -; d_gene: -; CDR3nt: TGTGCCAGCAGCCGGGCCGAGGGGACCCAGTACTTC; CDR3aa: CASSRAEGTQYF
j_gene: TRBJ2-1; v_gene: TRBV5-1; abundance: -; d_gene: TRBD1; CDR3nt: TGCGCCAGCAGCACCAGCAGGGGGCTGGGTGAGCAGTTCTTC; CDR3aa: CASSTSRGLGEQFF
j_gene: TRBJ1-5; v_gene: TRBV11-2; abundance: -; d_gene: -; CDR3nt: TGTGCCAGCAGCTTAGATTTCTCTCAGCCCCAGCATTTT; CDR3aa: CASSLDFSQPQHF
j_gene: TRBJ1-5; v_gene: TRBV11-2; abundance: -; d_gene: -; CDR3nt: TGTGCCAGCAGTCTAACGGAGGTTCAGCCCCAGCATTTT; CDR3aa: CASSLTEVQPQHF
j_gene: TRBJ2-1; v_gene: TRBV19; abundance: -; d_gene: TRBD2; CDR3nt: TGTGCCAGCACCGGGACTAGCGGCTACAATGAGCAGTTCTTC; CDR3aa: CASTGTSGYNEQFF
j_gene: TRBJ2-4; v_gene: TRBV28; abundance: -; d_gene: -; CDR3nt: TGTGCCAGCAGTTTATTGGGGGGGCTAGCCAAAAACATTCAGTACTTC; CDR3aa: CASSLLGGLAKNIQYF
j_gene: TRBJ1-5; v_gene: TRBV28; abundance: -; d_gene: TRBD1; CDR3nt: TGTGCCAGTACGACAGGGTGGAATCAGCCCCAGCATTTT; CDR3aa: CASTTGWNQPQHF
j_gene: TRBJ2-7; v_gene: TRBV7-9; abundance: -; d_gene: TRBD2; CDR3nt: TGTGCCAGCCGGCGGGGGGCTGGAAACGAGCAGTACTTC; CDR3aa: CASRRGAGNEQYF
j_gene: TRBJ2-1; v_gene: TRBV7-2; abundance: -; d_gene: TRBD2; CDR3nt: TGTGCCAGCAGCTTAGAGGGACTAGGTCTCAATGAGCAGTTCTTC; CDR3aa: CASSLEGLGLNEQFF
j_gene: TRBJ1-3; v_gene: TRBV10-3; abundance: -; d_gene: TRBD1; CDR3nt: TGTGCCATCAGCTCAACAGGGGGCAATGGAAACACCATATATTTT; CDR3aa: CAISSTGGNGNTIYF
j_gene: TRBJ1-2; v_gene: TRBV18; abundance: once; d_gene: -; CDR3nt: TGTGCCAGCTCACCACCGTTGGGAGAGAGTGGCTACACCTTC; CDR3aa: CASSPPLGESGYTF
j_gene: TRBJ1-2; v_gene: TRBV7-2; abundance: -; d_gene: TRBD1; CDR3nt: TGTGCAGAAACAGGGGAAGGAGCTAACTATGGCTACACCTTC; CDR3aa: CAETGEGANYGYTF
j_gene: TRBJ2-7; v_gene: TRBV18; abundance: -; d_gene: -; CDR3nt: TGTGCCAGCTCACCAGCACTAGACGGCGAGCAGTACTTC; CDR3aa: CASSPALDGEQYF
j_gene: TRBJ1-1; v_gene: TRBV19; abundance: -; d_gene: -; CDR3nt: TGTGCCAGTAGTATCGGCGGGAACACTGAAGCTTTCTTT; CDR3aa: CASSIGGNTEAFF
j_gene: TRBJ1-2; v_gene: TRBV4-2; abundance: -; d_gene: -; CDR3nt: TGTGCCAGCAGCCAAGCCGGGAGCTATGGCTACACCTTC; CDR3aa: CASSQAGSYGYTF
j_gene: TRBJ2-7; v_gene: TRBV15; abundance: -; d_gene: TRBD1; CDR3nt: TGTGCCACCAGCAGAGATCTTGGGACAGGGGCGTACGAGCAGTACTTC; CDR3aa: CATSRDLGTGAYEQYF
j_gene: TRBJ2-7; v_gene: TRBV11-2; abundance: -; d_gene: TRBD2; CDR3nt: TGTGCCAGCAGGGCACTAGAAGGGACTAGCGGGAGCCCCTACGAGCAGTACTTC; CDR3aa: CASRALEGTSGSPYEQYF
j_gene: TRBJ2-3; v_gene: TRBV6-1; abundance: -; d_gene: -; CDR3nt: TGTGCCAGCAGTGAAAGGCCCCCGGTGACAGGCACAGATACGCAGTATTTT; CDR3aa: CASSERPPVTGTDTQYF
j_gene: TRBJ1-5; v_gene: TRBV18; abundance: -; d_gene: -; CDR3nt: TGTGCCAGCTCTTCCGGTAATAGCAATCAGCCCCAGCATTTT; CDR3aa: CASSSGNSNQPQHF
j_gene: TRBJ1-4; v_gene: TRBV6-1; abundance: -; d_gene: TRBD1; CDR3nt: TGTGCCAGCAGTGAGGGACAGGCTGATGAAAAACTGTTTTTT; CDR3aa: CASSEGQADEKLFF
j_gene: TRBJ1-2; v_gene: TRBV29-1; abundance: -; d_gene: -; CDR3nt: TGCAGCACCCGGACAGCTAACTATGGCTACACCTTC; CDR3aa: CSTRTANYGYTF
j_gene: TRBJ1-2; v_gene: TRBV5-6; abundance: -; d_gene: -; CDR3nt: TGTGCCAGCAGCTTGGGGGCGAACAACTATGGCTACACCTTC; CDR3aa: CASSLGANNYGYTF
j_gene: TRBJ1-2; v_gene: TRBV28; abundance: -; d_gene: -; CDR3nt: TGTGCCAGCAGCAAAAGACGCTGGAGGGGTGGTGGCTACACCTTC; CDR3aa: CASSKRRWRGGGYTF
j_gene: TRBJ2-5; v_gene: TRBV7-9; abundance: -; d_gene: -; CDR3nt: TGTGCCAGCAGCTGGTTCGGAGAGACCCAGTACTTC; CDR3aa: CASSWFGETQYF
j_gene: TRBJ2-7; v_gene: TRBV23-1; abundance: -; d_gene: -; CDR3nt: TGCGCCAGCAGTCGTTCGAAAGTAGCCACCTACGAGCAGTACTTC; CDR3aa: CASSRSKVATYEQYF
j_gene: TRBJ1-4; v_gene: TRBV5-8; abundance: -; d_gene: TRBD1; CDR3nt: TGTGCCAGCAGCGCACTAACAGGGGTGGGTGAAAAACTGTTTTTT; CDR3aa: CASSALTGVGEKLFF
j_gene: TRBJ2-7; v_gene: TRBV2; abundance: -; d_gene: -; CDR3nt: TGTGCCAGCAGTGTTGGAAAGGGGAACGAGCAGTACTTC; CDR3aa: CASSVGKGNEQYF
j_gene: TRBJ1-5; v_gene: TRBV2; abundance: few; d_gene: -; CDR3nt: TGTGCCAGCAGTGAGGGCAGGGACAATCAGCCCCAGCATTTT; CDR3aa: CASSEGRDNQPQHF
j_gene: TRBJ2-2; v_gene: TRBV19; abundance: few; d_gene: -; CDR3nt: TGTGCCAGTAGTATTCAACAGGCCACCGGGGAGCTGTTTTTT; CDR3aa: CASSIQQATGELFF
j_gene: TRBJ1-1; v_gene: TRBV28; abundance: -; d_gene: -; CDR3nt: TGTGCCAGCACCTGGTGGCAGGGCACTGAAGCTTTCTTT; CDR3aa: CASTWWQGTEAFF
j_gene: TRBJ2-6; v_gene: TRBV30; abundance: -; d_gene: TRBD1; CDR3nt: TGTGCCTGGAGTCCCTTCCAGGGGGCTTTCTTCTCTGGGGCCAACGTCCTGACTTTC; CDR3aa: CAWSPFQGAFFSGANVLTF
j_gene: TRBJ2-7; v_gene: TRBV2; abundance: -; d_gene: TRBD2; CDR3nt: TGTGCCAGCAGTGATGGGACTAGCGGGGTTACTGAGCAGTACTTC; CDR3aa: CASSDGTSGVTEQYF
j_gene: TRBJ2-2; v_gene: TRBV19; abundance: -; d_gene: TRBD1; CDR3nt: TGTGCCACCGCGACAGGGGGCGCCGGCGGCACCGGGGAGCTGTTTTTT; CDR3aa: CATATGGAGGTGELFF